A single sample is the source of the 9 T cell receptor beta chains below, sequenced in a study of CD8 T cells in Susac syndrome. RNA, at roughly 0.45 to 1 ug, was reverse transcribed with random hexamers. Each CDR3 protein gets one entry after TCRdb re-called the immunoSEQ multiplex PCR reads with MiXCR. The sample has approximately 110,000 distinct CDR3 sequences; roughly 95% are singletons. Sequencing input: CD4+ T cells from PBMCs. The receptors come from a human donor in good health.

This chain uses TRBV3-1 with TRBJ1-6; 8 bases are shared with TRBD1. Trimming cost V 5 bases and J 7 bases; bases outside gene matches: 4. The germline V gene has CDR1 LGHDT and CDR2 YNNKEL (reference sequence). The CDR3 has 14 residues. The CDR3 loop reads CASSTRQGNSPLHF. The CDR3 bases are TGTGCCAGCAGCACCCGACAGGGGAATTCACCCCTCCACTTT.

The chain joins TRBV7-9 to TRBJ2-6, with D uncertain. CDR1 and CDR2 (germline): SEHNR, FQNEAQ (reference sequence). CDR3 length equals 13 residues. Between the trimmed V and J ends, which lost 2 bases and 2 bases, there was a span of 1 base. As DNA, the CDR3 is TGTGCCAGCAGCTTAACTGGGGCCAACGTCCTGACTTTC. This encodes CASSLTGANVLTF.

The chain has TRBV7-9 and TRBJ1-1; TRBD1 is a possible D gene (5 bases). Germline V lookup: CDR1 SEHNR, CDR2 FQNEAQ (reference sequence). The ends were cut back, 5 bases at V and 10 bases at J, with 23 bases in the middle. The CDR3 runs 15 residues. In DNA form, the CDR3 reads TGTGCCAGCAGCGACGGCGGGACGCCCCCGTATCGAGCTTTCTTT. Its protein is CASSDGGTPPYRAFF.

The genes are TRBV7-2 and TRBJ2-7; 12 bases map to TRBD2. Unmatched junction bases numbered 3, after V lost 1 base and J lost 2 bases. Germline values: CDR1 SGHTA, CDR2 FQGNSA. The CDR3 consists of 16 residues. The CDR3 DNA reads TGTGCCAGCAGCTTAGGTGGACTAGCGGGGACCTACGAGCAGTACTTC. The encoded protein is CASSLGGLAGTYEQYF.

DNA for the CDR3: TGTGCCAGCAGCTTGTTGGTGAGAGAGACCCAGTACTTC. It codes for CASSLLVRETQYF. The rearrangement joins TRBV5-6 to TRBJ2-5, with D unresolved. V shed 1 base and J shed 4 bases, with 8 bases lying between them. The CDR3 loop spans 13 amino acids. Germline CDR1 and CDR2: SGHDT and YYEEEE. Looking up the rest from reference TRBV5-6 and TRBJ2-5 gives the full variable domain: DAGVTQSPTHLIKTRGQQVTLRCSPKSGHDTVSWYQQALGQGPQFIFQYYEEEERQRGNFPDRFSGHQFPNYSSELNVNALLLGDSALYLCASSLLVRETQYFGPGTRLLVL.

This CDR3 reads CATSGTGIRDQPQHF. The DNA of the CDR3 is TGTGCCACCAGCGGCACAGGGATAAGGGATCAGCCCCAGCATTTT. The gene calls are TRBV15 and TRBJ1-5; possibly TRBD1 for D (6 bases). CDR3 length: 15 residues. CDR1 and CDR2 from the germline V gene are LNHNV and YYDKDF (reference sequence). The V and J ends lost 5 bases and 5 bases respectively, with 16 bases between them.

The V and J genes are TRBV29-1 and TRBJ2-5; weak D call: TRBD1 (6 bases). The germline V and J ends were trimmed by 5 bases and 4 bases, with 23 bases remaining between them. CDR1 is SQVTM, CDR2 ANQGSEA, per germline. CDR3 length: 16 amino acids. The DNA of the CDR3 is TGCAGCGTTTCCAGGGGAACCCACGGGACGGGAGAGACCCAGTACTTC. It specifies CSVSRGTHGTGETQYF.

This sequence joins TRBV9 and TRBJ1-2, with a weak D call TRBD1 (6 bases). Germline-derived CDR1 and CDR2 are SGDLS and YYNGEE. V lost 0 bases, J lost 4 bases, and 13 bases lay in between. The CDR3 totals 15 residues. The CDR3 DNA follows: TGTGCCAGCAGCGTAGCAGGACAGACGACCTATGGCTACACCTTC. The encoded protein is CASSVAGQTTYGYTF.

The chain links TRBV3-1 to TRBJ2-5; no firm D call. Germline CDR1 and CDR2: LGHDT and YNNKEL (reference sequence). Trimming cost V 4 bases and J 5 bases, with 11 bases left between them. The length of the CDR3 is 13 residues. The CDR3 nucleotides read TGTGCCAGCAGCCTCTTGGGCGGCGAGACCCAGTACTTC. Translation gives CASSLLGGETQYF.